Reported below is one T cell receptor (beta chain). Its antigen remains unknown. The sample belongs to a study of T cell clonotyping in hematopoietic cell transplantation. Whole-study context: Recipient samples before transplant were obtained post-cytoreduction. Study-level results: After transplant, recipient diversity fell while pathologically expanded clonotypes grew through day 180.

V lost 1 base to trimming and J lost 5 bases, with 15 bases between them. Germline V gives CDR1 SGHNT, CDR2 YYREEE (reference sequence). The CDR3 is made up of 15 amino acids. Here immunoSEQ multiplex PCR was the method, and the copy in TCRdb shows in-frame clones only, minus some. This sample has tens of thousands of clones, with roughly 95% found just once. Time point denoted: recipient sample about 28 days before transplant, after cytoreduction. The specimen comprised peripheral blood mononuclear cells, sampled before stem cell transplant. The V and J genes are TRBV5-4 and TRBJ1-1, with D tentatively TRBD1 (5 bases). The receptor was derived from a woman aged 50 to 65 with acute myeloid leukemia. Some clones in this sample may be carry-over from other donors' samples. DNA for the CDR3: TGTGCCAGCAGCTTGAAGGACACTGAGCCAACTGAAGCTTTCTTT. Its protein product is CASSLKDTEPTEAFF. Drawing the rest from reference TRBV5-4 and TRBJ1-1, the complete variable domain is ETGVTQSPTHLIKTRGQQVTLRCSSQSGHNTVSWYQQALGQGPQFIFQYYREEENGRGNFPPRFSGLQFPNYSSELNVNALELDDSALYLCASSLKDTEPTEAFFGQGTRLTVV.